This TCR beta chain originates from a study of control samples from healthy donors and cancer patients. The CDR3 is made up of 14 amino acids. Trimming shortened V by 6 bases and J by 1 base, and 9 bases separated the two germline ends. Germline-derived CDR1 and CDR2 are MNHEY and SMNVEV (reference sequence). The method was immunoSEQ multiplex PCR; TCRdb's version includes in-frame clones alone and lacks a portion of them. The profile covers 90,000 to 140,000 clones, with around 82% appearing a single time and about 13% taken by the ten largest. The chain combines TRBV27 with TRBJ2-2; possible D gene TRBD1, 5 bases. Sequences were obtained from blood. This TCR was recovered from a woman in her 50s in good health. DNA of the CDR3: TGTGCCAGCAGATGGGGCGGGAACACCGGGGAGCTGTTTTTT. Translated, it gives CASRWGGNTGELFF.